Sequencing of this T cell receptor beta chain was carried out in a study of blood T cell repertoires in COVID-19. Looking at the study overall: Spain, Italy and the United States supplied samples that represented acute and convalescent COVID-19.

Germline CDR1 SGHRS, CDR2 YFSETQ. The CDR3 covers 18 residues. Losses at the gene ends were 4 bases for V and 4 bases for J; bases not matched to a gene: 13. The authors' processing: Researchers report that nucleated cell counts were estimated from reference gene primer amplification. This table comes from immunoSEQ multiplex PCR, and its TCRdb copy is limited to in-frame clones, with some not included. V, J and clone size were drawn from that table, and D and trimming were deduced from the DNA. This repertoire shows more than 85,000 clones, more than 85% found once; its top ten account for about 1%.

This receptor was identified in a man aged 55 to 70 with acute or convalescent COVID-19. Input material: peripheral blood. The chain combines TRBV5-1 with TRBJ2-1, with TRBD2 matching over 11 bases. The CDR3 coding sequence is TGCGCCAGCAGCCTTGGGATAGCGGGAGGGCTAAAGTACAATGAGCAGTTCTTC. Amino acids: CASSLGIAGGLKYNEQFF.